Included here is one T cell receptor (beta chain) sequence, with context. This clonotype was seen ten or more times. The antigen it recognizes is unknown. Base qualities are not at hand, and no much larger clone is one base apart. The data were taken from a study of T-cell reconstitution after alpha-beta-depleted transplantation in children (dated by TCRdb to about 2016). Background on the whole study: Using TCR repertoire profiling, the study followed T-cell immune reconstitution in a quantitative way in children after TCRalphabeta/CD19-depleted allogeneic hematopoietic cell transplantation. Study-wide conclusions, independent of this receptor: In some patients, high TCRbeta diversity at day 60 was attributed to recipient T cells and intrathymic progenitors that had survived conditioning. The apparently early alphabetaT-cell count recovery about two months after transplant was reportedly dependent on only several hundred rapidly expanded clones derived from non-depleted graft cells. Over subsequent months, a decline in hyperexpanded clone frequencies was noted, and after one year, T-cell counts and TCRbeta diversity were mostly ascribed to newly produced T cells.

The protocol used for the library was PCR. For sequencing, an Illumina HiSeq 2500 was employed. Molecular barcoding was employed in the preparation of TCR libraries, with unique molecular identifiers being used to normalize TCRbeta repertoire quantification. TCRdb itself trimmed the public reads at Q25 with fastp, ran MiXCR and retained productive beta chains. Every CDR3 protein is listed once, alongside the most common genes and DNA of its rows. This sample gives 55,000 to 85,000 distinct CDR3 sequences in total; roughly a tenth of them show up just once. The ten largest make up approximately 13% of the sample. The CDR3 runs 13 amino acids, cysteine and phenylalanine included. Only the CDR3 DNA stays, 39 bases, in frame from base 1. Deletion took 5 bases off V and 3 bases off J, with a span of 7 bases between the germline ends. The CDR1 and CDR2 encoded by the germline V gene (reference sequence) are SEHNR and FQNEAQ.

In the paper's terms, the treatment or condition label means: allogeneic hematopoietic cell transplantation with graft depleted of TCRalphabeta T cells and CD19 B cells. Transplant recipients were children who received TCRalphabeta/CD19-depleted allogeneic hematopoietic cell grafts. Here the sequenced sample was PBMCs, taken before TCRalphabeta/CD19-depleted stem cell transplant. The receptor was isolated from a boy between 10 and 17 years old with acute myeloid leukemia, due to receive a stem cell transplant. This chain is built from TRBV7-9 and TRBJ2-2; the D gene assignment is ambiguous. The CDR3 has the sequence CASSVRDTGELFF. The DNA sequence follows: TGTGCCAGCAGCGTCCGGGACACCGGGGAGCTGTTTTTT.